The sequence of this T cell receptor (beta chain) was determined in a study of cytomegalovirus exposure and HLA in healthy donors. V was pared by 5 bases and J by 4 bases, with 5 bases of the junction left unmatched. Germline V gives CDR1 SEHNR, CDR2 FQNEAQ (reference sequence). The CDR3 is 14 amino acids. PCR amplification relied on 60 Vbeta primers (plus 13 Jbeta primers). As originally analysed: Around 80 million unique TCR beta chains, roughly 11 million of them shared, were counted by a later analysis. The assay was immunoSEQ multiplex PCR, and TCRdb's table has in-frame clones only and misses some. Clone size and V and J calls were adopted from that table, with D and trimming inferred from the DNA. The repertoire consists of about 37,000 clones, with 74% occurring once and the leading ten covering approximately 6%.

J is TRBJ1-3 and V is TRBV7-9; 7 bases map to TRBD1. Sequenced input: PBMCs. The origin of this receptor is a young man in good health and CMV-seronegative. The CDR3 DNA sequence: TGTGCCAGCAGCGAGACAGGGCACGGAAACACCATATATTTT. Its translation: CASSETGHGNTIYF.